The sequence of this TCR beta chain was determined in a study of OX40 agonist ivuxolimab in advanced cancers. At the level of the study: Partial responses were observed in three patients, of whom one had hepatocellular carcinoma and two had cutaneous melanoma.

The repertoire was sequenced with immunoSEQ multiplex PCR; TCRdb's copy has only in-frame clones and lacks some. The table includes roughly 39,000 clones, about 88% detected once. V shed 6 bases and J 2 bases; nucleotides not matched to a gene: 5. The CDR3 is made up of 15 amino acids. Germline CDR1 SNHLY, CDR2 FYNNEI. Sample: CD4+ or CD8+ T cells sorted from blood, taken in a trial of the OX40 agonist ivuxolimab. The rearrangement uses TRBV2 and TRBJ1-3; 9 bases fit TRBD1. The clonotype was recovered from an adult with an advanced solid tumor such as melanoma, head and neck, liver or kidney cancer. CDR3 coding DNA: TGTGCCAGCAGGGGACAGGGAGGGCCTGGAAACACCATATATTTT. The encoded protein is CASRGQGGPGNTIYF.